This T cell receptor (beta chain) was recorded in a study of Graves' ophthalmopathy and Graves' hyperthyroidism (dated 2018 in TCRdb). A note on the overall study: Peripheral blood samples were taken at the time of initial diagnosis, before any treatment was given. To tell Graves' ophthalmopathy apart from Graves' hyperthyroidism, and to predict which patients would progress to ophthalmopathy, the study relied on TCR beta repertoire signatures. In total, 135 blood samples were TCR-sequenced: 40 to 45 ophthalmopathy, roughly 77 hyperthyroidism and roughly 17 hyperthyroidism-to-ophthalmopathy patients. To explore V-J signatures distinguishing ophthalmopathy from hyperthyroidism, a discovery set of some 100 patients (fewer than 45 ophthalmopathy, 55 to 60 stable hyperthyroidism) was enrolled. For independent validation, a separate cohort was made up of 18 to 20 hyperthyroidism patients plus 17 patients who later progressed from hyperthyroidism to ophthalmopathy. In roughly 6 hyperthyroidism patients, the T-cell repertoires found in thyroid tissue were compared with those found in blood. Once sampling was done, hyperthyroidism patients were given methimazole at a starting dose of 30 mg daily, while ophthalmopathy patients were given high-dose intravenous methylprednisolone. The 85 to 100 discovery patients were randomly split 7:3 into training and test sets.

What the work shows at the level of the full study, not this receptor alone: In validation, the model predicted ophthalmopathy progression with over 60% sensitivity and around 72% specificity; 12 predicted patients were CT-confirmed with GO in a median of approximately six months. In cross-validation, the 13-signature model distinguished ophthalmopathy from stable hyperthyroidism with 87.88% sensitivity and around 81% specificity, while in the test set the corresponding values were about 79% and 69%. No statistical method was used to set the sample size in advance, and the investigators knew which group each participant was assigned to. Most of the expanded thyroid clonotypes with a frequency above 0.001 were also detected in blood, and it was suggested that the thyroid immune response may be reflected by blood repertoires.

For repertoire sequencing, TCR beta CDR3 regions were amplified from RNA transcripts. The first round of RT-PCR was done with HTBI primers and the Qiagen OneStep RT-PCR kit, and was followed by a second round of multiplex PCR, then size selection and purification. Libraries were sequenced on an Illumina HiSeq2000 using paired-end 100 bp reads. The published analysis was carried out like this. Reads were processed with SOAPnuke, discarding reads with adapters, uncalled bases, mean Phred below 15, or no exact constant-primer or identifier match. COPE v1.2.5 was used to merge high-quality paired reads. Unique nucleotide sequences were defined as clonotypes and aligned to IMGT TRB V, D and J references using MiTCR v1.1. The analysis was limited to V-J combinations with a frequency above 0.0001, which together covered approximately 99% of the repertoires. For each V-J combination, a TCR clonal expansion and chaos score was defined as the ratio of F50 clonal expansion to chaos observed in the TCRdist matrix. Welch's t-statistics and random forest were used to narrow the features down to roughly twelve V-J combinations, which were then fed into a naive Bayes classifier. The Morisita-Horn index was used to measure how similar the thyroid and blood repertoires were. The public reads were reanalyzed by TCRdb: fastp trimming at Q25, MiXCR alignment, in-frame beta chains only. Each entry merges the rows of one CDR3 protein and shows their most common DNA and genes. The V and J calls follow TCRdb's processing rather than the paper's. Recorded for this sample are more than 300,000 distinct CDR3 sequences; 15% of them occurred a single time. Approximately 7% of the sample is taken by the ten largest.

This clonotype was counted at least ten times. The antigen it recognizes is unknown. Its ends do not fully match the called genes, so a read error is possible. Stable hyperthyroidism was defined as no progression to ophthalmopathy within 18 months of follow-up. The hyperthyroidism patients were 18 to 65 years old and newly diagnosed, with a disease duration of less than 2 months. Patients with other autoimmune diseases, uncontrolled infections, pregnancy or lactation were excluded. Clinical symptoms, serum thyroxine, TRAb, thyroid ultrasound and orbital computed tomography were used for diagnosis. Ficoll-Paque density gradient centrifugation was used to isolate PBMCs from 8 to 10 ml of fresh peripheral blood. Total RNA was extracted using Trizol reagent, and RNA quality was checked on an Agilent 2100 Bioanalyzer. The cysteine opens and the phenylalanine closes a CDR3 of 15 amino acids. The CDR3 DNA has 45 bases and is translated from base 1. The germline V gene gives CDR1 as MNHNS and CDR2 as SASEGT.

The sequence links TRBV6-1 to TRBJ2-7; the D assignment is uncertain and may be TRBD1 or TRBD2, with 5 bases supporting each. This sequence was found in a woman younger than 35 with stable Graves' hyperthyroidism. Donor details come from another sample of the same person, matched by shared clones. The specimen sequenced was peripheral blood. The DNA is TGTGCCAGCAGTAAAGCCGGGACGGGCACCTACGAGCAGTACTTC. Its protein is CASSKAGTGTYEQYF.